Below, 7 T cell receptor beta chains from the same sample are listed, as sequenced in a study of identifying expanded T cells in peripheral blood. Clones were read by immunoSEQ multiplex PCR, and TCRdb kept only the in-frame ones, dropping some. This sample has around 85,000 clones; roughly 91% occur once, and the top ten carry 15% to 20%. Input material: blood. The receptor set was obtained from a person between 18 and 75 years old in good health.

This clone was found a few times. CDR3 coding DNA: TGCGCCAGCAGCAACTCTGGAAACACCATATATTTT. Translated, it gives CASSNSGNTIYF. The chain employs TRBV5-1 and TRBJ1-3; D ambiguous. The CDR3 totals 12 residues. The germline V gene has CDR1 SGHRS and CDR2 YFSETQ. Trimming removed 4 bases from V and 0 bases from J, with 2 bases in between.

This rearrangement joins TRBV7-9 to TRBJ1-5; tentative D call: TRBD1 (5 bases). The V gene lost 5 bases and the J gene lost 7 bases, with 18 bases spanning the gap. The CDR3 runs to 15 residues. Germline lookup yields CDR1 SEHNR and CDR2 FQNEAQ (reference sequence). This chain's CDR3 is CASSRKGRATQPQHF. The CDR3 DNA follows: TGTGCCAGCAGCCGAAAGGGCAGGGCAACGCAGCCCCAGCATTTT.

Here the CDR3 DNA reads TGTGCCAGCAGCTCGCGCTTGGACAGGGGGCAGGGCTACACCTTC. Translation: CASSSRLDRGQGYTF. This chain joins TRBV7-2 and TRBJ1-2; TRBD1 matches at 11 bases. V was clipped by 4 bases and J by 8 bases; unmatched bases: 9. The CDR3 is 15 amino acids. Germline-derived CDR1 and CDR2 are SGHTA and FQGNSA.

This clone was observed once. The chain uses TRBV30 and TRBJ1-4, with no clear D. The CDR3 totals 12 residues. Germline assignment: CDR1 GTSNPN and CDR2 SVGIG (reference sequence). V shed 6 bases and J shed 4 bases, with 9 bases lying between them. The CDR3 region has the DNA TGTGCCTGTCAAGGAATTAATGAAAAACTGTTTTTT. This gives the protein CACQGINEKLFF.

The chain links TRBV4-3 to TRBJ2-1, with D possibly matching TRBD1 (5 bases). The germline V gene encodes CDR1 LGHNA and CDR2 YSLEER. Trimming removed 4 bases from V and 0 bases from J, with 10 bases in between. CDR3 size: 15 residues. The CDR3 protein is CASSPQDNSYNEQFF. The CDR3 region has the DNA TGCGCCAGCAGCCCACAGGACAACTCCTACAATGAGCAGTTCTTC.

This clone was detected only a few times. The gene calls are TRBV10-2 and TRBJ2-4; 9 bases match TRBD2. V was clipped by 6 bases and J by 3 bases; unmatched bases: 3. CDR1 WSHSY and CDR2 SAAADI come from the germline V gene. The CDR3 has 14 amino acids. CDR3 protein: CASSPTSGKNIQYF. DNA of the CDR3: TGCGCCAGCAGCCCGACTAGCGGCAAAAACATTCAGTACTTC.

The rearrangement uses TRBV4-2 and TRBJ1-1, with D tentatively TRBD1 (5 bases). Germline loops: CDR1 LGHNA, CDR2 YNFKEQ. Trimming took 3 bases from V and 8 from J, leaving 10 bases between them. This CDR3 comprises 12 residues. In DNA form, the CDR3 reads TGTGCCAGCAGCCATAGGGGCGGGGAAGCTTTCTTT. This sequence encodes CASSHRGGEAFF.